The sequence of this T cell receptor beta chain was determined in a study of cytomegalovirus exposure and HLA in healthy donors (dated by TCRdb to 2016 to 2017). With regard to the full study: According to an earlier analysis of 550 to 750 of the donors, 150 million to 200 million T cells yielded some 110 million unique TCR beta sequences and 276 Gb of sequence data. An early release that covered 640 HLA-typed donors contained approximately 300 gigabases of sequencing data and 65 million to 100 million unique TCR sequences. Among the roughly 400 genotyped donors, approximately 76% belonged to the genetic ancestry cluster associated with self-reported Caucasian donors. The aim of the study was to test whether cataloging public T cell receptors could identify signatures of past pathogen exposure. The T cell repertoires of some 700 subjects were profiled by immunosequencing and related to cytomegalovirus serostatus. Besides the first cohort of roughly 660 subjects, a separate validation cohort made up of around 120 different subjects was used. To predict cytomegalovirus infection status, the study brought together high-throughput TCR immunosequencing, statistical association of individual TCRs with disease status, and machine learning. To study patterns of TCR occurrence, a later analysis re-analyzed previously published TCR beta repertoires from 600 to 750 donors and added high-resolution HLA genotyping. In the later analysis, no new phenotypic data were used to find candidate immune exposures; instead, reliance was placed on TCR beta sequences and their occurrence across donors. To decide whether each TCR beta V gene segment behaved as functional or pseudogenic, an earlier analysis of approximately 620 of the donors relied on high-throughput TCR beta sequencing. Donor age, sex, ethnicity and CMV serostatus were compiled together with the repertoire data. In a later genetic analysis, genome-wide SNP genotypes for about three fifths of the roughly 670 donors were used, and that subset was treated as a discovery cohort. All discovery cohort repertoires had been generated on a single sequencing platform. Class I and class II HLA loci were covered by the typing at four-digit resolution. The number of donors typed differed by locus, with roughly 629-640 for A, B, C, DRB1 and DQB1, roughly 520 for DQA1, about 610 for DPA1, and over 400 for DPB1. A handful of DR-DQ haplotypes were handled as single units for association and clustering because linkage in the cohort was strong. Across some 400 genotyped donors of the cohort, an average of roughly 250,000 unique TCR beta nucleotide sequences per donor were sequenced, and roughly 20% of those sequences were non-productive. On the study overall, not on this receptor specifically: A total of roughly 160 TCR beta chains were listed by the study as associated with cytomegalovirus. It was suggested by the authors that the approach could potentially be generalized to other disease states and immunological phenotypes. Because HLA typing was unavailable for some donors at each locus, only the typed subset was used in association tests. According to a later analysis, parvovirus B19, influenza, CMV and Epstein-Barr virus appeared linked to several top co-occurrence clusters. Broadly in line with IMGT annotations, most TCR beta V segments showed up in productive rearrangements about 90% or about 30% of the time in an earlier analysis of roughly 590 of the donors. A later genetic analysis reported fewer N-insertions in productive TCRs among donors in an Asian-associated ancestry cluster than the roughly 620-donor mean. In a later analysis, most CMV-associated TCR beta chains were found to appear HLA-restricted, with HLA associations seemingly driven largely by CMV exposure. The 87-base-pair reads could not distinguish some IMGT-functional V segments, including TRBV6-2 and TRBV6-3, so those segments were excluded. A later analysis found that TCR association rates varied across HLA loci, with DRB1 alleles showing the most associated TCRs and HLA-C alleles the fewest. Assigning TCR associations to individual alleles was difficult when HLA alleles, especially DR and DQ, strongly co-occurred. The classifier was reported to diagnose cytomegalovirus status with high specificity and sensitivity in both the original and validation cohorts. V-gene and J-gene trimming of TCR beta chains was associated with a missense DCLRE1C variant in a later genetic analysis, and the association was replicated in an independent cohort. The cohort was sequenced for TCR beta chains only, and without alpha or paired-chain data the features that could be detected were limited. Because counts were too low, 15 to 20 rarely observed V segments, including chromosome 9 orphons, were excluded from the earlier analysis of some 540 of the donors. In vitro tests confirmed that a few of the cytomegalovirus-associated TCR beta chains recognize cytomegalovirus antigens. Sequencing depth was assumed to be roughly uniform across donors in the presence/absence analyses, though that assumption may not hold. In a later analysis, HLA-associated TCR beta chains were found to be more clonally expanded and to have lower generation probabilities than equally common non-associated chains. Across donors, most TCR sequences were observed very rarely, whereas some public TCRs were present in many individuals. Linkage disequilibrium might explain the correlated functional status among segregating V segments, but an unknown experimental factor could not be excluded. The sequencing pipeline was judged likely to have produced a cluster of highly shared sequence variants as a technical artifact. At a false discovery rate of 0.05, a later analysis linked around 15,000 TCR beta sequences to specific HLA alleles. For the cohort, immune exposure information was limited to CMV serostatus. A further reported finding was that TCR beta sequences accurately predicted the HLA-A and HLA-B alleles for most subjects in the first cohort.

Library preparation employed the immunoSEQ multiplex PCR assay. The multiplex PCR relied on a mix of 60 forward primers for TCR Vbeta segments and 13 reverse primers for TCR Jbeta segments. A multiplex PCR assay on genomic DNA amplified the CDR3 region of rearranged TCR beta genes. On the Illumina HiSeq System, the amplified TCR beta libraries were sequenced as 87-base-pair reads. The original pipeline was this. In a later analysis, tens of millions of unique TCR beta chains were counted across the approximately 640 repertoires, and roughly 11 million of these chains were shared by at least two donors. A nearest-neighbor algorithm error-corrected the raw reads and collapsed the reads into unique sequences, merging closely related sequences to remove PCR and sequencing errors. To assign V, D and J gene segments, CDR3 sequences were aligned to IMGT reference sequences. Each retained sequence needed at least a six-nucleotide match to both a V gene segment and a J gene segment. Rearrangements were classified as productive when the CDR3 lacked stop codons and remained in frame with V and J, and all other rearrangements were classified as non-productive. CDR3 was defined by IMGT convention, running from the second conserved V-encoded cysteine to the conserved J-encoded phenylalanine. In an earlier analysis of around 540 of the donors, sequences lacking an unambiguous match to a single V gene segment were excluded. In an earlier analysis of approximately 590 of the donors, a V segment was called functional when productive rearrangements were above 56.7%, and segregating when the standard deviation between donors exceeded 5%. To diagnose cytomegalovirus status from the catalog of TCR beta chain sequences, a statistical classification framework was built. A later analysis assigned V and J genes by comparing TCR nucleotide sequences with IMGT/GENE-DB human TR gene sequences. In a later analysis, CDR3 sequences and most-parsimonious VDJ recombination scenarios were assigned using the TCRdist pipeline. A later analysis defined each TCR beta chain by its CDR3 amino acid sequence plus V-gene family, and excluded reads lacking a unique V-gene family. To address suspected cross-contamination and a sequencing artifact, a later analysis removed some 620 highly shared, low-generation-probability nucleotide sequences. For each public chain, a later analysis derived a clonal expansion index from normalized ranks of inferred template counts within each repertoire. Generation probabilities in a later analysis came from a VDJ recombination model fitted to out-of-frame rearrangements, and those results were checked against IGoR. In a later analysis, TCR-TCR, TCR-HLA and TCR-CMV co-occurrence was scored with hypergeometric tests, and a repertoire-size bias correction was applied to TCR pairs. A later analysis estimated false discovery rates by permuting HLA or CMV assignments 20 times. A later analysis grouped co-occurring TCRs with DBSCAN, adding TCRdist sequence similarity when clustering within HLA-allele-positive subsets. Repertoires with fewer than 30,000 or more than 120,000 public chains were left out of co-occurrence clustering, as were a handful of repertoires with anomalous nucleotide sharing. Imported from immuneACCESS, the table was reduced by TCRdb to in-frame sequences with V and J called. These copies leave out some clones; in studies compared against another copy, an unresolved V gene accounts for under half, and the cause of the remainder is not known. Clone size and V and J calls were adopted from that table, with D and trimming inferred from the DNA. The sample contains approximately 240,000 clones, 82% of them found a single time. The ten largest clones add up to 5% to 6% of the sample.

The germline V gene encodes CDR1 LGHNA and CDR2 YNFKEQ. From the cysteine up to the phenylalanine, the CDR3 has a length of 19 residues. The entry retains the CDR3 DNA only, 57 bases that are in frame from base 1. Germline trimming amounts to 0 bases on V and 4 bases on J, with 13 as the count of junction bases outside the gene matches. A word on this clone: There is no known antigen for this receptor. Per-nucleotide qualities are absent, and no much larger clonotype sits a single base away.

The cohort comprised several hundred healthy bone marrow donors. Cohort members were all nominally healthy when sampled, although unrecorded immune exposures were likely present. The donor tested CMV seropositive, placing the donor among the 310 or so seropositive members of the cohort. A peripheral blood sample was collected from each donor, and TCR beta sequencing was performed on peripheral blood mononuclear cells. Genomic DNA extraction from the blood cell samples was performed with the Qiagen DNeasy Blood Extraction Kit. The TCR originated in a middle-aged woman in good health and CMV-seropositive. Material for sequencing was PBMCs. The chain links TRBV4-2 with TRBJ2-1; 9 bases in the middle match TRBD2. The base sequence is TGTGCCAGCAGCCAAGATAGACTAGCGGCCAACCCACTTTACAATGAGCAGTTCTTC. Translation gives CASSQDRLAANPLYNEQFF.